This T cell receptor beta chain came from a study of CD8+CD57+ T cells in acquired aplastic anemia. Broader study findings: Significant differences in CD8+ Simpson's diversity were not observed between patients and controls. Researchers report that fewer than 30 CD8+ CDR3 sequences appeared in both patients and controls.

Patients chosen for sequencing had CD8+CD57+ cells that had expanded, as shown by flow cytometry. Everyone among the patients had severe acquired aplastic anemia. At blood sampling, none of the patients had yet received therapy. The study profiled TCR beta VDJ and CDR3 using genomic DNA as template. TCRdb used MiXCR to reprocess the reads, holding one entry per CDR3 protein. The sample carries some 170,000 distinct CDR3 sequences, 40% to 50% recorded once. Remarks on this clonotype: Its antigen is undetermined. One end of the junction varies from germline; a read error may be responsible.

The receptor's source is a human donor with aplastic anemia. The specimen sequenced was sorted CD4+, CD8+, or CD8+CD57+ T cells (not recorded which) from PBMCs.

This chain's CDR3 is CASSEGGGVGTDAQYF. CDR3 bases: TGTGCCAGCAGCGAAGGGGGCGGGGTGGGGACAGATGCGCAGTATTTT. This chain uses TRBV7-3 with TRBJ2-3; tentative D call: TRBD1 (7 bases). The CDR3 spans 16 residues. The germline V gene has CDR1 SGHTA and CDR2 FQGTGA. Full variable domain (missing parts from reference TRBV7-3 and TRBJ2-3): GAGVSQTPSNKVTEKGKYVELRCDPISGHTALYWYRQSLGQGPEFLIYFQGTGAADDSGLPNDRFFAVRPEGSVSTLKIQRTERGDSAVYLCASSEGGGVGTDAQYFGPGTRLTVL.